Sequencing of this T cell receptor (beta chain) was carried out in a study of HIV-infected patients and healthy controls (dated by TCRdb to the mid-2010s). The CDR3 runs 14 amino acids, cysteine and phenylalanine included. Only the CDR3 region is kept as DNA, spanning 42 bases read in frame from base 1. From V the trimming removes 5 bases and from J it removes 3 bases, while the gene matches leave 4 bases of the junction unaccounted for. Taken from the germline V gene, the CDR1 and CDR2 loops are SGHVS and FQNEAQ. This clonotype has only a few counts. It has no known antigen specificity. No much larger clone is present one base from it, and per-base qualities are unavailable. Library creation used 5' RACE. The reads were generated on an Illumina MiSeq. TCRdb trimmed the raw reads at Q25, called clones with MiXCR and kept productive beta chains. Entries that share a CDR3 protein sequence are merged under the most common genes and DNA. This sample holds 60,000 to 70,000 distinct CDR3 sequences; around 21% were observed only once. Of the sample, about 1.5% falls within the top ten clones.

The sample taken for sequencing was CD4+ T cells from blood. This clonotype originated in a human donor in good health. The chain is assembled from TRBV7-8 and TRBJ2-5, and 9 junctional nucleotides match TRBD1. In nucleotides, the sequence is TGTGCCAGCAGCCCCGGGACAGGGAAAGAGACCCAGTACTTC. The encoded protein is CASSPGTGKETQYF. This CDR3, with the reference TRBV7-8 and TRBJ2-5 proteins standing in past its ends, gives the full variable domain GAGVSQSPRYKVAKRGQDVALRCDPISGHVSLFWYQQALGQGPEFLTYFQNEAQLDKSGLPSDRFFAERPEGSVSTLKIQRTQQEDSAVYLCASSPGTGKETQYFGPGTRLLVL.